What follows are 24 T cell receptor beta chains derived from one specimen sequenced in a study of cytomegalovirus exposure and HLA in healthy donors (TCRdb year 2017). Preparation of the library involved the immunoSEQ multiplex PCR assay. Entries here come from immuneACCESS through TCRdb and include only in-frame sequences with V and J called. Some clones fail to appear in such tables; in the studies checked, an unresolved V gene covers under half of the shortfall, and the cause of the remainder is unknown. This sample gives 38,000 or so clones in total; roughly 91% of them show up just once. Of the sample, about 3.5% is held by the ten largest clones. The sample taken for sequencing was PBMCs. Every receptor here comes from a man aged 18 to 35 in good health and CMV-seronegative.

This clone has only one observation. The rearrangement links TRBV6-6 to TRBJ1-1, with D hard to call. This CDR3 has 13 residues. With 6 bases removed from V and 4 bases from J, the gap between germline ends came to 12 bases. From germline, CDR1 is MNHNY and CDR2 SVGAGI (reference sequence). CDR3 sequence: CASREAIGTEAFF. The CDR3 coding sequence is TGTGCCAGCAGGGAGGCAATTGGCACTGAAGCTTTCTTT.

A few counts support this clone. V usage is TRBV7-3 and J usage is TRBJ2-1, with D possibly TRBD2 on 5 matching bases. CDR1 is SGHTA and CDR2 is FQGTGA in the germline V gene. The V gene lost 0 bases and the J gene lost 9 bases, with 18 bases spanning the gap. The CDR3 consists of 16 residues. The CDR3 nucleotides read TGTGCCAGCAGCTTAACGAGCCTAGCAACAAAGGGTGAGCAGTTCTTC. As protein: CASSLTSLATKGEQFF.

Notes on this clone: The junction departs from germline at one end; a sequencing error may be responsible. The gene calls are TRBV30 and TRBJ2-5, with D hard to call. CDR3 length: 11 residues. Germline V CDR1 and CDR2: GTSNPN, SVGIG (reference sequence). The DNA of the CDR3 is TGTGCCTGGAGTGTGCAAGAGGCCCAGTACTTC. It specifies CAWSVQEAQYF.

V usage is TRBV5-1 and J usage is TRBJ2-5; the match to TRBD1 covers 8 bases. CDR3 length: 16 amino acids. V dropped 1 base and J dropped 5; count of bases not matched to a gene: 10. Germline V gene lookup returns CDR1 SGHRS and CDR2 YFSETQ. Written as DNA, the CDR3 is TGCGCCAGCAGCTTGTCACAGGGGGTCGGTGGGGAGACCCAGTACTTC. This gives the protein CASSLSQGVGGETQYF.

This chain connects TRBV11-1 to TRBJ2-1; TRBD1 matches 10 bases. Losses at the gene ends were 1 base for V and 5 bases for J; bases not matched to a gene: 5. The CDR3 extends over 16 amino acids. Looked up from germline, CDR1 is SGHAT and CDR2 is FQDESV (reference sequence). The CDR3: CASSLEGQGFHNEQFF. CDR3 in DNA: TGTGCCAGCAGCTTAGAGGGACAGGGGTTCCACAATGAGCAGTTCTTC.

This chain connects TRBV2 to TRBJ2-3; tentative D call: TRBD2 (7 bases). V lost 7 bases to trimming and J lost 1 base, with 15 bases between them. The V gene's germline CDR1 is SNHLY and CDR2 FYNNEI. The CDR3 is 15 residues long. In DNA form, the CDR3 reads TGTGCCAGCACCCAAACGGGGGGCGGCACAGATACGCAGTATTTT. It translates to CASTQTGGGTDTQYF.

The rearrangement uses TRBV9 and TRBJ1-2, with D possibly matching TRBD1 (5 bases). The CDR3 has 12 residues. V was clipped by 4 bases and J by 7 bases, with 11 bases between them. Germline assignment: CDR1 SGDLS and CDR2 YYNGEE. The CDR3 protein is CASSLAGVGYTF. The CDR3 DNA is TGTGCCAGCAGCCTAGCGGGGGTTGGCTACACCTTC.

This clone has only one observation. The chain carries TRBV27 and TRBJ2-3, with no clear D. Trimming removed 8 bases at V and 0 bases at J, with 12 bases between. The CDR3 runs 14 residues. CDR1 and CDR2 from the germline V gene are MNHEY and SMNVEV (reference sequence). The CDR3 DNA sequence: TGTGCCAGCGGTCGCCAGGCAAGCACAGATACGCAGTATTTT. The encoded protein is CASGRQASTDTQYF.

The V and J genes are TRBV6-1 and TRBJ2-7; D is unclear. Germline CDR1 and CDR2: MNHNS and SASEGT. The CDR3 length is 15 residues. V was clipped by 2 bases and J by 3 bases, with 14 bases between them. The CDR3 DNA reads as TGTGCCAGCAGTGAACAAGCCAGGATTTACTACGAGCAGTACTTC. It yields the protein CASSEQARIYYEQYF.

The rearrangement uses TRBV6-1 and TRBJ1-1, with TRBD1 as a possible D gene (6 bases). Germline-derived CDR1 and CDR2 are MNHNS and SASEGT. The V and J ends lost 2 bases and 7 bases respectively, with 11 bases between them. There are 13 residues in the CDR3. The CDR3 here is CASSERDTHEAFF. The CDR3 DNA sequence: TGTGCCAGCAGTGAACGGGACACCCATGAAGCTTTCTTT.

The J gene is TRBJ2-6, the V gene TRBV27, with D maybe TRBD2 (5 bases). V lost 5 bases and J 0 bases, leaving 17 bases between the germline ends. Per the germline V gene, CDR1 is MNHEY and CDR2 is SMNVEV (reference sequence). The CDR3 is 18 amino acids. The chain's CDR3 is CASSPQEAAFSGANVLTF. In nucleotides, the CDR3 is TGTGCCAGCAGTCCCCAGGAAGCGGCCTTCTCTGGGGCCAACGTCCTGACTTTC.

This clone is a singleton in its sample. The rearrangement uses TRBV6-5 and TRBJ1-2; 7 bases are a match to TRBD1. The V segment lost 5 bases and the J segment 1 base; nucleotides outside the gene matches: 4. The germline gives CDR1 MNHEY, CDR2 SVGAGI. The CDR3 is 14 residues long. The CDR3 region is CASSRDSFNYGYTF. The CDR3 nucleotides read TGTGCCAGCAGTCGGGACAGCTTTAACTATGGCTACACCTTC.

The chain combines TRBV29-1 with TRBJ2-1; D might be TRBD2 (6 bases). The CDR3 covers 12 residues. Germline CDR1 and CDR2: SQVTM and ANQGSEA. V lost 5 bases and J 10 bases, leaving 15 bases between the germline ends. Written as DNA, the CDR3 is TGCAGCGTTACTAGCATAGGTAAGGAGCAGTTCTTC. It codes for CSVTSIGKEQFF.

The chain has TRBV10-3 and TRBJ2-3; no reliable D call. The V end was cut by 4 bases, the J end by 0 bases, with 8 bases between. CDR1 ENHRY and CDR2 SYGVKD come from the germline V gene. This CDR3 has 14 residues. The CDR3 region has the DNA TGTGCCATCAGTGCCGCCGGGAGCACAGATACGCAGTATTTT. It is translated as CAISAAGSTDTQYF.

The chain uses TRBV9 and TRBJ2-1; the D gene is possibly TRBD1 (5 bases). This CDR3 has 13 amino acids. Trimming pared 3 bases from V and 3 bases from J, leaving 7 bases between. CDR1 is SGDLS, CDR2 YYNGEE, per germline. The CDR3 sequence: CASSDDSYNEQFF. The CDR3 DNA follows: TGTGCCAGCAGCGATGACAGCTACAATGAGCAGTTCTTC. The variable domain in full, with the rest retrieved from reference TRBV9 and TRBJ2-1, is DSGVTQTPKHLITATGQRVTLRCSPRSGDLSVYWYQQSLDQGLQFLIQYYNGEERAKGNILERFSAQQFPDLHSELNLSSLELGDSALYFCASSDDSYNEQFFGPGTRLTVL.

The chain is built from TRBV15 and TRBJ2-7; D might be TRBD2 (5 bases). The V end was cut by 5 bases, the J end by 2 bases, with 10 bases between. The CDR3 is made up of 13 amino acids. Germline CDR1 reads LNHNV; CDR2 reads YYDKDF (reference sequence). CDR3 residues: CATSGGRAYEQYF. CDR3 sequence (DNA): TGTGCCACCAGCGGAGGACGGGCCTACGAGCAGTACTTC. Based on the CDR3 plus reference TRBV15 and TRBJ2-7, the full variable domain is DAMVIQNPRYQVTQFGKPVTLSCSQTLNHNVMYWYQQKSSQAPKLLFHYYDKDFNNEADTPDNFQSRRPNTSFCFLDIRSPGLGDTAMYLCATSGGRAYEQYFGPGTRLTVT.

The J gene is TRBJ1-1, the V gene TRBV7-9; TRBD1 is a possible D gene (5 bases). The germline gives CDR1 SEHNR, CDR2 FQNEAQ (reference sequence). This CDR3 region has 15 residues. The V end lost 5 bases, the J end lost 4 bases, and 17 bases lay between the germline ends. The CDR3 sequence: CASSPPGAGGTEAFF. CDR3 in DNA: TGTGCCAGCAGCCCTCCCGGGGCCGGGGGCACTGAAGCTTTCTTT.

This chain joins TRBV29-1 and TRBJ2-7; tentative D call: TRBD2 (6 bases). V dropped 4 bases and J dropped 7 bases, with 17 bases sitting between them. Germline values: CDR1 SQVTM, CDR2 ANQGSEA. The CDR3 is 13 residues long. The CDR3 region is CSVVWRGFREQYF. In DNA, the CDR3 is TGCAGCGTTGTTTGGAGGGGATTTAGGGAGCAGTACTTC.

J is TRBJ2-3 and V is TRBV30, with a tentative D call TRBD1 (6 bases). V was cut by 3 bases and J by 4 bases, with 8 bases left in between. Germline V CDR1 and CDR2: GTSNPN, SVGIG (reference sequence). The CDR3 is 12 amino acids. The CDR3 nucleotides are TGTGCCTGGAGACAGGGCCCAGATACGCAGTATTTT. Translating gives CAWRQGPDTQYF.

V gene TRBV7-9 combines with J gene TRBJ2-7; 9 nucleotides agree with TRBD1. The CDR3 sequence is 17 residues long. In germline, CDR1 is SEHNR, CDR2 FQNEAQ (reference sequence). V lost 5 bases to trimming and J lost 3 bases; unmatched junction nucleotides: 14. The CDR3 DNA sequence: TGTGCCAGCAGCACCCCGGACAGGGGACAAGAGGGCTACGAGCAGTACTTC. It specifies CASSTPDRGQEGYEQYF.

This sequence joins TRBV5-1 and TRBJ1-2; 8 bases are shared with TRBD1. Germline assignment: CDR1 SGHRS and CDR2 YFSETQ. This CDR3 has 15 residues. The J segment lost 8 bases and the V segment lost 2 bases, leaving 11 bases of the junction unmatched. The CDR3 bases are TGCGCCAGCAGCTTAACTGACCAGGGGGCGCGGGGCTACACCTTC. Protein product: CASSLTDQGARGYTF.

This clone appeared once. The CDR3 loop reads CASSDAGTSGFSEQFF. The CDR3 region has the DNA TGTGCCAGCAGTGACGCCGGGACTAGCGGGTTCAGCGAGCAGTTCTTC. The rearrangement joins TRBV6-1 to TRBJ2-1; TRBD2 aligns across 12 bases. The CDR3 spans 16 residues. Germline assignment: CDR1 MNHNS and CDR2 SASEGT. Trimming cost V 3 bases and J 10 bases; bases outside gene matches: 10.

CDR3 nucleotides: TGTGCCTGGACGGCGGGCGGGGTAGGTCTGAATGAGCAGTTCTTC. This encodes CAWTAGGVGLNEQFF. This chain uses TRBV30 with TRBJ2-1; D possibly corresponds to TRBD2 (6 bases). The germline gives CDR1 GTSNPN, CDR2 SVGIG (reference sequence). The CDR3 contains 15 residues. The V end was cut by 4 bases, the J end by 7 bases, with 20 bases between.

This CDR3 is CASSLGSLTDTQYF. CDR3 bases: TGTGCCAGCAGTTTGGGCTCCCTGACAGATACGCAGTATTTT. This chain joins TRBV28 and TRBJ2-3; D call uncertain. V was pared by 3 bases and J by 3 bases, with 10 bases between. In germline, CDR1 is MDHEN, CDR2 SYDVKM. The CDR3 consists of 14 residues. The entire variable domain, with the rest obtained from reference TRBV28 and TRBJ2-3, is as follows: DVKVTQSSRYLVKRTGEKVFLECVQDMDHENMFWYRQDPGLGLRLIYFSYDVKMKEKGDIPEGYSVSREKKERFSLILESASTNQTSMYLCASSLGSLTDTQYFGPGTRLTVL.